This T cell receptor beta chain was sequenced for a study of blood T cell repertoires in COVID-19. Study overall: COVID-19 samples, acute and convalescent, were from the United States, Italy and Spain. The analysed material was cDNA or gDNA that came from T cells, B-cell-depleted T cells, or PBMCs.

Sequencing used immunoSEQ multiplex PCR; TCRdb keeps in-frame clones, though not all of them. The sample lists approximately 250,000 clones, around 85% seen once, with 6% to 7% in the top ten. This CDR3 is built from 11 residues. The chain combines TRBV21-1 with TRBJ1-1; the D call of TRBD1 is as the table states it, not checked on the DNA. TRBV21-1 is a pseudogene. Sequencing was performed on peripheral blood. The sequence came from an older woman with active or convalescent COVID-19. The CDR3 coding sequence is TGTGCCAGCAGCAAGGACAGTGAAGCTTTCTTT. Translation gives CASSKDSEAFF.